One sample yielded the 2 T cell receptor beta chains listed below, sequenced in a study of blood T cell repertoires in COVID-19. TCRdb's table, derived via immunoSEQ multiplex PCR, lists solely in-frame clones and lacks some. Among some 95,000 clones, about 89% were seen once, and the ten largest hold 1.8%. Sample: peripheral blood. Source of these receptors: a human donor with active COVID-19. The donor label of this sample is uncertain.

This rearrangement joins TRBV13 to TRBJ2-3, with D perhaps matching TRBD1 (6 bases). Trimming removed 8 bases at V and 2 bases at J, with 11 bases between. The germline CDR1 and CDR2 sequences are PRHDT and FYEKMQ (reference sequence). The CDR3 covers 13 residues. This CDR3 is CASHPGVTDTQYF. The CDR3 DNA is TGTGCCAGCCATCCAGGGGTCACAGATACGCAGTATTTT. The full variable domain, rest sourced from reference TRBV13 and TRBJ2-3, is AAGVIQSPRHLIKEKRETATLKCYPIPRHDTVYWYQQGPGQDPQFLISFYEKMQSDKGSIPDRFSAQQFSDYHSELNMSSLELGDSALYFCASHPGVTDTQYFGPGTRLTVL.

V gene TRBV18 combines with J gene TRBJ1-5, with a weak D call TRBD1 (5 bases). Germline CDR1 is KGHSH and CDR2 is LQKENI. There are 15 residues in the CDR3. With 8 bases removed from V and 8 bases from J, the gap between germline ends came to 22 bases. The CDR3 here is CASGGDGRGDEPQHF. CDR3 in DNA: TGTGCCAGCGGGGGAGATGGCCGCGGGGACGAGCCCCAGCATTTT.